This record concerns one T cell receptor beta chain sequence. Its antigen is not identified. The entry originates in a study of brain T cells in children with intractable seizures. Overall study results and limits: Only CDR3 sequence similarity suggested viral specificity, without known HCMV serostatus.

Surgery cases with the highest brain T cell transcript signatures were chosen for sequencing. The CDR3 is 16 residues long. Germline CDR1 SGHNT, CDR2 YENEEA. Germline trimming cut 4 bases from V and 2 bases from J; bases unmatched to any gene: 8. Sequenced by immunoSEQ multiplex PCR; TCRdb stores in-frame clones only, minus some. The top ten hold 3.5% to 4% of the sample, which has fewer than 150,000 clones, around 94% seen once. Specimen: peripheral blood, collected at surgery. The source of this sequence is a boy under two years old with hemimegalencephaly and intractable seizures. The rearrangement joins TRBV11-3 to TRBJ2-3; 8 nucleotides align to TRBD2. The CDR3: CASSSGGRPSTDTQYF. CDR3 nucleotides: TGTGCCAGCAGCTCAGGCGGGAGGCCCTCCACAGATACGCAGTATTTT.